Here is one T cell receptor beta chain with its context. This sample is part of a study of blood T cell repertoires in COVID-19. About the study: From the United States, Italy and Spain came samples of acute and convalescent COVID-19. Nucleic acid was either cDNA or gDNA, and it came from T cells, B-cell-depleted T cells, or PBMCs.

Original data processing: Estimated nucleated cell counts came from reference gene primer amplification. Data came from immunoSEQ multiplex PCR; TCRdb stores just in-frame clones and leaves some out. From that table come the V and J calls and clone size; the DNA was used to work out D and trimming. The table includes roughly 300,000 clones, 81% detected once. Specimen: peripheral blood. The TCR was taken from a woman aged 60-75 years with active or convalescent COVID-19.

This chain's CDR3 is CASRTRVVETQYF. The CDR3 DNA sequence: TGTGCCAGCAGGACTAGAGTCGTAGAGACCCAGTACTTC. This rearrangement joins TRBV3-1 (or the pseudogene TRBV3-2) to TRBJ2-5; tentative D call: TRBD2 (6 bases). V lost 6 bases and J 4 bases, leaving 12 bases between the germline ends. This CDR3 contains 13 residues. Looked up from germline, CDR1 is LGHDT and CDR2 is YNNKEL (reference sequence).